This paragraph reports one T cell receptor (beta chain). Repertoires were generated with immunoSEQ multiplex PCR, while TCRdb's copy carries only in-frame clones and drops some. The sample has about 540,000 clones, more than 75% seen once. The data stem from a study of shared T cell receptors in the human thymus. There are 13 residues in the CDR3. Germline loops: CDR1 SNHLY, CDR2 FYNNEI. V was pared by 7 bases and J by 0 bases, with 9 bases between. The same data also contributed to another study, on human thymus T cells. That paper states: The source of the thymus tissue was resections taken during corrective heart surgery. Thymic repertoires overlap heavily among unrelated individuals, related research has reported.

The chain couples TRBV2 to TRBJ1-2, with unresolved D. This TCR was sampled from a boy less than two years old with a congenital heart defect. Sequencing was performed on thymocytes. CDR3 nucleotides: TGTGCCAGCACTCCGGGGACTAACTATGGCTACACCTTC. This translates into CASTPGTNYGYTF.